One and the same sample provided the 26 T cell receptor beta chains below, sequenced in a study of identical twins. TCRdb reanalysed the 5' RACE reads using MiXCR and keeps one entry per CDR3 protein. The data hold roughly 690,000 distinct CDR3 sequences, with roughly 6% observed a single time. Specimen: naive T cells sorted from blood. The receptors were gathered from a man between 18 and 29 years old in good health.

This clonotype showed up many times. CDR3 coding DNA: TGCGCCAGCAGCTCCGCCTTAGCGGGAGGTCGAAATACGCAGTATTTT. Its protein is CASSSALAGGRNTQYF. The V call is TRBV5-1, the J call TRBJ2-3, with 10 positions matching TRBD2. CDR3 size: 16 residues. J lost 7 bases, V lost 3 bases, and 11 bases had no gene match. Germline V gene data show CDR1 as SGHRS and CDR2 as YFSETQ. The full variable domain, with the rest looked up from reference TRBV5-1 and TRBJ2-3, is KAGVTQTPRYLIKTRGQQVTLSCSPISGHRSVSWYQQTPGQGLQFLFEYFSETQRNKGNFPGRFSGRQFSNSRSEMNVSTLELGDSALYLCASSSALAGGRNTQYFGPGTRLTVL.

The J gene is TRBJ2-3, the V gene TRBV19, with 7 bases fitting TRBD2. With 3 bases clipped from V and 13 bases from J, the junction kept 13 bases outside the gene matches. This CDR3 is built from 14 residues. In germline, CDR1 is LNHDA, CDR2 SQIVND (reference sequence). The CDR3 DNA reads as TGTGCCAGTAGTATTCTCGGGCAGAGAGCGGGAAAGTATTTT. Translating it yields CASSILGQRAGKYF.

This clonotype came up a few times. This chain joins TRBV24-1 and TRBJ2-5; 9 nucleotides agree with TRBD1. The V gene's germline CDR1 is KGHDR and CDR2 SFDVKD. This CDR3 is built from 15 residues. Unmatched junction bases numbered 7, after V lost 8 bases and J lost 1 base. In nucleotides, the CDR3 is TGTGCCACCAAATTAACAGGGGGCCGCCAAGAGACCCAGTACTTC. It codes for CATKLTGGRQETQYF.

V gene TRBV20-1 combines with J gene TRBJ2-7, with 12 bases aligning to TRBD1. Germline CDR1 is DFQATT and CDR2 is SNEGSKA (reference sequence). The V and J ends lost 2 bases and 7 bases, in that order; junction bases with no gene match: 9. There are 15 residues in the CDR3. This CDR3 is CSARQPGQGASEQYF. The CDR3 DNA reads as TGCAGTGCTAGACAACCGGGACAGGGGGCGAGTGAGCAGTACTTC.

This clonotype has just a few counts. The gene calls are TRBV6-1 and TRBJ2-3, with a possible D match to TRBD2 (6 bases). Per the germline V gene, CDR1 is MNHNS and CDR2 is SASEGT. This CDR3 is built from 18 residues. Trimming stripped 6 bases from V and 3 bases from J, with 25 bases between. The CDR3 loop is CASRKVVDSGGGTDTQYF. CDR3 in DNA: TGTGCCAGCAGGAAAGTGGTTGATAGCGGTGGCGGTACAGATACGCAGTATTTT.

This clonotype was seen many times. The chain links TRBV7-8 to TRBJ2-1, with D possibly TRBD2 on 5 matching bases. Germline CDR1 SGHVS, CDR2 FQNEAQ. V gave up 6 bases and J gave up 3 bases, with 12 bases separating them. This CDR3 is built from 14 residues. The CDR3 DNA sequence: TGTGCCAGCAGAATGGGTACTAGCTACAATGAGCAGTTCTTC. Translating it yields CASRMGTSYNEQFF.

This clonotype was counted at least ten times. This chain joins TRBV24-1 and TRBJ2-3, with D unresolved. Germline loops: CDR1 KGHDR, CDR2 SFDVKD. V was pared by 2 bases and J by 4 bases, with 3 bases between. The CDR3 runs to 12 residues. The CDR3 loop is CATSDWPDTQYF. As DNA, the CDR3 is TGTGCCACCAGTGATTGGCCAGATACGCAGTATTTT.

The chain has TRBV5-1 and TRBJ1-2; 7 bases fit TRBD1. V shed 0 bases, J shed 8 bases, and the junction held 7 bases outside the gene matches. The CDR3 sequence is 14 residues long. Germline V gene lookup returns CDR1 SGHRS and CDR2 YFSETQ. The CDR3 region has the DNA TGCGCCAGCAGCTTGGAACAGGGGAAAGGGGGCTACACCTTC. Residues: CASSLEQGKGGYTF.

This clonotype was seen at least ten times. The chain recombines TRBV24-1 with TRBJ2-1; TRBD2 might be the D (6 bases). V lost 0 bases and J lost 6, with 14 bases in between. This CDR3 is built from 16 residues. Germline loops: CDR1 KGHDR, CDR2 SFDVKD. CDR3 coding DNA: TGTGCCACCAGTGATTTGCTACGGGAGCTTAGCAATGAGCAGTTCTTC. Translating gives CATSDLLRELSNEQFF.

This clonotype was observed at least ten times. The chain employs TRBV24-1 and TRBJ2-1; 9 positions agree with TRBD2. The CDR3 spans 21 residues. The ends lost 5 bases at V and 4 bases at J; junction bases unmatched: 23. CDR1 and CDR2 (germline): KGHDR, SFDVKD. The CDR3 coding sequence is TGTGCCACCAGTGGTATTGCCGACCCCGACAAAGCGGGAGGAGTATACAATGAGCAGTTCTTC. Translated: CATSGIADPDKAGGVYNEQFF.

This clonotype was recorded many times. The chain combines TRBV12-3 or TRBV12-4 with TRBJ2-2; D is unclear. V gave up 3 bases and J gave up 6 bases, with 11 bases separating them. The CDR3 spans 14 residues. Here the CDR3 reads CASSLSERPGELFF. In nucleotides, the CDR3 is TGTGCCAGCAGTTTGAGCGAGAGGCCCGGGGAGCTGTTTTTT.

The chain recombines TRBV12-3 or TRBV12-4 with TRBJ2-7; D ambiguous. Trimming pared 5 bases from V and 2 bases from J, leaving 16 bases between. CDR3 length equals 15 residues. Here the CDR3 reads CASSPQTWNPYEQYF. Here the CDR3 DNA reads TGTGCCAGCAGTCCACAGACATGGAACCCCTACGAGCAGTACTTC.

The sample holds many counts of this clonotype. CDR3 in amino acids: CSASHMVVLAGAGQFF. In DNA form, the CDR3 reads TGCAGTGCTAGTCATATGGTGGTACTAGCGGGAGCGGGGCAGTTCTTC. J is TRBJ2-1 and V is TRBV20-1; TRBD2 aligns across 11 bases. With 3 bases clipped from V and 12 bases from J, the junction kept 16 bases outside the gene matches. The germline gives CDR1 DFQATT, CDR2 SNEGSKA (reference sequence). The CDR3 runs to 16 residues.

This chain uses TRBV11-2 with TRBJ2-5, with a weak D call TRBD2 (5 bases). Per the germline V gene, CDR1 is SGHAT and CDR2 is FQNNGV. The CDR3 contains 15 residues. Deletions cut 1 base from V and 1 base from J, with 10 bases between. CDR3 nucleotide sequence: TGTGCCAGCAGCTTAGTAGCGTTGGGCCAAGAGACCCAGTACTTC. Protein: CASSLVALGQETQYF.

At least ten counts were recorded for this clonotype. This chain uses TRBV5-1 with TRBJ2-7, with TRBD1 matching 8 bases. CDR3 length equals 16 residues. With V trimmed by 4 bases and J by 5 bases, 14 bases remained unmatched. CDR1 is SGHRS, CDR2 YFSETQ, per germline. CDR3: CASSTPGAGGVDEQYF. The CDR3 DNA reads TGCGCCAGCAGCACACCAGGGGCAGGGGGCGTGGACGAGCAGTACTTC.

The DNA for the CDR3 is TGTGCCAGCAGCTTTCACGGGGCTCCAGATTCGGAGCAGTTCTTC. Protein product: CASSFHGAPDSEQFF. V and J are TRBV7-3 and TRBJ2-1; D is perhaps TRBD1 or TRBD2 (5 bases each). V gave up 3 bases and J gave up 10 bases, with 19 bases separating them. CDR1 and CDR2 (germline): SGHTA, FQGTGA. The CDR3 extends over 15 amino acids.

The chain combines TRBV11-1 with TRBJ2-2; 10 bases are a match to TRBD1. With 1 base clipped from V and 4 bases from J, the junction kept 9 bases outside the gene matches. CDR1 is SGHAT and CDR2 is FQDESV in the germline V gene (reference sequence). The CDR3 consists of 18 residues. The CDR3 protein is CASSLVGRDRGFTGELFF. In nucleotides, the CDR3 is TGTGCCAGCAGCTTAGTGGGCCGGGACAGGGGTTTCACCGGGGAGCTGTTTTTT.

This clonotype was seen many times. The chain uses TRBV6-5 and TRBJ2-3, with D hard to call. The ends were cut back, 8 bases at V and 4 bases at J, with 13 bases in the middle. CDR1 and CDR2 (germline): MNHEY, SVGAGI. The CDR3 covers 13 residues. This CDR3 reads CASGYAGSDTQYF. CDR3 coding DNA: TGTGCCAGCGGCTACGCTGGCTCAGATACGCAGTATTTT.

This clonotype came up a few times. The chain couples TRBV5-1 to TRBJ2-2, with a possible D match to TRBD1 (5 bases). The length of the CDR3 is 16 residues. Germline loops: CDR1 SGHRS, CDR2 YFSETQ. V was pared by 1 base and J by 1 base, with 11 bases between. The CDR3, as DNA: TGCGCCAGCAGCTTGAATCAGGGAAGGAACACCGGGGAGCTGTTTTTT. Amino acid sequence: CASSLNQGRNTGELFF. Complete variable domain (other parts from reference TRBV5-1 and TRBJ2-2): KAGVTQTPRYLIKTRGQQVTLSCSPISGHRSVSWYQQTPGQGLQFLFEYFSETQRNKGNFPGRFSGRQFSNSRSEMNVSTLELGDSALYLCASSLNQGRNTGELFFGEGSRLTVL.

At least ten counts were recorded for this clonotype. The chain combines TRBV9 with TRBJ2-1; D is unresolved. This CDR3 contains 13 residues. CDR1 is SGDLS and CDR2 is YYNGEE in the germline V gene. Trimming pared 0 bases from V and 10 bases from J, leaving 11 bases between. CDR3 in amino acids: CASSVVTMVEQFF. The CDR3 bases are TGTGCCAGCAGCGTAGTAACCATGGTGGAGCAGTTCTTC.

V is TRBV18 and J is TRBJ2-5; D is perhaps TRBD2 (6 bases). From germline, CDR1 is KGHSH and CDR2 LQKENI. CDR3 length: 13 residues. V lost 5 bases and J lost 4, with 11 bases in between. In nucleotides, the CDR3 is TGTGCCAGCTCAATACTAGCCGGAGAGACCCAGTACTTC. Its translation is CASSILAGETQYF.

This clonotype was observed a handful of times. This sequence joins TRBV6-5 and TRBJ2-2; no definite D call. CDR1 MNHEY and CDR2 SVGAGI come from the germline V gene. V was cut by 3 bases and J by 4 bases, with 9 bases left in between. The CDR3 has 14 residues. CDR3 sequence reads: CASSYSPTTGELFF. In DNA form, the CDR3 reads TGTGCCAGCAGTTATTCCCCCACCACCGGGGAGCTGTTTTTT.

A few counts support this clonotype. The rearrangement uses TRBV25-1 and TRBJ2-3; 10 bases line up with TRBD1. CDR3 length: 17 amino acids. V lost 0 bases to trimming and J lost 3 bases; unmatched junction nucleotides: 6. Germline lookup yields CDR1 MGHDK and CDR2 SYGVNS. The CDR3 DNA reads as TGTGCCAGCAGTGAATATGGGACAGGGGACAATACAGATACGCAGTATTTT. It codes for CASSEYGTGDNTDTQYF.

There are a few counts of this clonotype. V and J are TRBV3-1 and TRBJ1-2; 10 nucleotides line up with TRBD1. The J segment lost 5 bases and the V segment lost 2 bases, leaving 2 bases of the junction unmatched. Germline V gene data show CDR1 as LGHDT and CDR2 as YNNKEL (reference sequence). The CDR3 has 14 amino acids. In DNA form, the CDR3 reads TGTGCCAGCAGCCAATGGGACAGGGGATATGGCTACACCTTC. It specifies CASSQWDRGYGYTF.

This clonotype was detected ten times or more. V is TRBV25-1 and J is TRBJ2-5, with D perhaps TRBD2 (6 bases). Germline CDR1 reads MGHDK; CDR2 reads SYGVNS. V shed 5 bases and J shed 4 bases, with 14 bases lying between them. This CDR3 spans 14 amino acids. The CDR3 loop reads CASSTTGGTETQYF. The CDR3 region has the DNA TGTGCCAGCAGTACCACTGGGGGGACAGAGACCCAGTACTTC.

This clonotype was picked up many times. This rearrangement joins TRBV7-2 to TRBJ2-1; D not certain. In germline, CDR1 is SGHTA, CDR2 FQGNSA. V gave up 3 bases and J gave up 8 bases, with 8 bases separating them. This CDR3 is 12 amino acids long. The CDR3 region has the DNA TGTGCCAGCAGCTTGACTTGGGATGAGCAGTTCTTC. Translated, it gives CASSLTWDEQFF.